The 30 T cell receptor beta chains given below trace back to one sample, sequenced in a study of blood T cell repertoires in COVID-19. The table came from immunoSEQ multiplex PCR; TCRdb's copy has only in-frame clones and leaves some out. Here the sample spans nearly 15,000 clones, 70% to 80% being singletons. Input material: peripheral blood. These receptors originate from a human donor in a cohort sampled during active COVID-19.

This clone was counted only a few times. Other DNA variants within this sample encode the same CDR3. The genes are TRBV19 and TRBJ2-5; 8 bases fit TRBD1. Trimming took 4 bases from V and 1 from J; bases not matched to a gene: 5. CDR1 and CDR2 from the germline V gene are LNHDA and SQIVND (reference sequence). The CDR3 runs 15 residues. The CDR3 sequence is CASSRGTGFQETQYF. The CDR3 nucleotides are TGTGCCAGTAGTAGGGGGACAGGCTTCCAAGAGACCCAGTACTTC.

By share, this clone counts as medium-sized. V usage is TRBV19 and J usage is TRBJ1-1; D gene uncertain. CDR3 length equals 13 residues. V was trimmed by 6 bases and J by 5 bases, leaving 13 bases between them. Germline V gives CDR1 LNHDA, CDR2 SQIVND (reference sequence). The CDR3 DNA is TGTGCCAGTAGACCACATATACGTACTGAAGCTTTCTTT. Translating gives CASRPHIRTEAFF.

The DNA of the CDR3 is TGTGCTAGTGGCCGCGGGACAGGGGTTGGCTACGAGCAGTACTTC. Protein: CASGRGTGVGYEQYF. V is TRBV12-5 and J is TRBJ2-7, with 10 bases matching TRBD1. Trimming at V came to 6 bases and at J to 3 bases, leaving 8 bases not matched to a gene. The CDR3 totals 15 residues. CDR1 is LGHNT and CDR2 is FRNRAP in the germline V gene. The entire variable domain, with the rest obtained from reference TRBV12-5 and TRBJ2-7, is as follows: DARVTQTPRHKVTEMGQEVTMRCQPILGHNTVFWYRQTMMQGLELLAYFRNRAPLDDSGMPKDRFSAEMPDATLATLKIQPSEPRDSAVYFCASGRGTGVGYEQYFGPGTRLTVT.

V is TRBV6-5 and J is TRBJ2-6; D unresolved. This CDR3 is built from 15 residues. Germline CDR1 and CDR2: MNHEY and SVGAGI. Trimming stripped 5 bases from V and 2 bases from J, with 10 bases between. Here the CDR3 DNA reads TGTGCCAGCAGTCCAACCCGGGCTGGGGCCAACGTCCTGACTTTC. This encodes CASSPTRAGANVLTF.

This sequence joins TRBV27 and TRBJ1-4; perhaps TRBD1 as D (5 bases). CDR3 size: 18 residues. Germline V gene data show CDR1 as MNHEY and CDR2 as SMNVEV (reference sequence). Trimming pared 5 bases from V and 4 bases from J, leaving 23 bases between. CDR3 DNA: TGTGCCAGCAGTCATTCCATCGACAGCGTTCTCTTTAATGAAAAACTGTTTTTT. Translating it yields CASSHSIDSVLFNEKLFF.

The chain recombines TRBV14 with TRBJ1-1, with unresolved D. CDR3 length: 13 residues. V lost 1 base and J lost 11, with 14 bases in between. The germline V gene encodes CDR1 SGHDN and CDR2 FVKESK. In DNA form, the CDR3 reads TGTGCCAGCAGCCAAGGGCCGACGAGGAGGGCTTTCTTT. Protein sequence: CASSQGPTRRAFF.

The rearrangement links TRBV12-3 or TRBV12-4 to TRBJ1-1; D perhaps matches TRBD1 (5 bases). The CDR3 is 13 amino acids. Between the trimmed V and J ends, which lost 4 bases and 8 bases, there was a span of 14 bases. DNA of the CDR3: TGTGCCAGCAGTTCTGGGGGGGACCGGGAAGCTTTCTTT. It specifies CASSSGGDREAFF.

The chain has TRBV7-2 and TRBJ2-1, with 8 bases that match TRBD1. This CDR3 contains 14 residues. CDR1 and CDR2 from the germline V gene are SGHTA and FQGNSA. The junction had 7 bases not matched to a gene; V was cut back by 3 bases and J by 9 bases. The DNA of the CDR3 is TGTGCCAGCAGCTTTCTCCAGGGGGCCGGTGAGCAGTTCTTC. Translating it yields CASSFLQGAGEQFF.

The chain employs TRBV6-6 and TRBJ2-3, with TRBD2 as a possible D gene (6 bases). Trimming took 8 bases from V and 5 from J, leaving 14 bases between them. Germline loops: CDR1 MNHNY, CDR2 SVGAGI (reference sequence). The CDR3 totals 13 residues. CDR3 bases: TGTGCCAGCGGTCAAGGAGGGGAAGATACGCAGTATTTT. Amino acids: CASGQGGEDTQYF.

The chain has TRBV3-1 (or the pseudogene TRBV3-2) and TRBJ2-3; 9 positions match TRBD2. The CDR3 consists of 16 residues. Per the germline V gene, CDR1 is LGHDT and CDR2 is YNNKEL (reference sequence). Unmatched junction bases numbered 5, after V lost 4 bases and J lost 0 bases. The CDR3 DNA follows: TGTGCCAGCAGCCCTAATAGCGGGGGCAGCACAGATACGCAGTATTTT. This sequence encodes CASSPNSGGSTDTQYF.

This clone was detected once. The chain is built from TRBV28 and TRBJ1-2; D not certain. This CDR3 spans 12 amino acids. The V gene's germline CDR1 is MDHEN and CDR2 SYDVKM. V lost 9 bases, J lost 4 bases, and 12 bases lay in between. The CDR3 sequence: CASGLMGYGYTF. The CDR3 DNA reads TGTGCCAGTGGGCTTATGGGCTATGGCTACACCTTC.

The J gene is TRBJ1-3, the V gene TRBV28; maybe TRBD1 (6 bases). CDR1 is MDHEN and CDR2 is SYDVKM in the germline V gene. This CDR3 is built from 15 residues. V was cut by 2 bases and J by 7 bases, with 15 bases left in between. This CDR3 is CASSLPQGNGNTIYF. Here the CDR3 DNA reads TGTGCCAGCAGTTTACCCCAGGGGAATGGGAACACCATATATTTT.

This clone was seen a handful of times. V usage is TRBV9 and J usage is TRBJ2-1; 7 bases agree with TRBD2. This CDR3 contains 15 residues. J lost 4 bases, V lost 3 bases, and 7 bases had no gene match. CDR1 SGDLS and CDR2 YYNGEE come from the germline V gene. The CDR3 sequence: CASSASSGVYNEQFF. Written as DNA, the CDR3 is TGTGCCAGCAGCGCATCTAGCGGCGTATACAATGAGCAGTTCTTC.

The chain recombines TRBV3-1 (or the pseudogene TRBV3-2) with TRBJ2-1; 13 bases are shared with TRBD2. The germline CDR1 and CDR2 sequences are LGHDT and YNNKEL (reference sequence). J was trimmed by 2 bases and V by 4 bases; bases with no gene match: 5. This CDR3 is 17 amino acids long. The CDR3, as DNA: TGTGCCAGCAGCCCACCTGGACTAGCGGGAGCCTACAATGAGCAGTTCTTC. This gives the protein CASSPPGLAGAYNEQFF.

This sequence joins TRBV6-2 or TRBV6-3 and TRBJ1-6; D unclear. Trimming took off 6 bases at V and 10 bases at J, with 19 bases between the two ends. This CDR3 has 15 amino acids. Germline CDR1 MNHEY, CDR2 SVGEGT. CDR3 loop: CASSPMEANFSPLHF. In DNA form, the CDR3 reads TGTGCCAGCAGCCCCATGGAGGCGAATTTCTCACCCCTCCACTTT.

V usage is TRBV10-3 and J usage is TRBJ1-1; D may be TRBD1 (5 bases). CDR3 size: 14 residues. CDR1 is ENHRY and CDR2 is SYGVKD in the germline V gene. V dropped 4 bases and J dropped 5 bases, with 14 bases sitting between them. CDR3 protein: CAISAAGQGTEAFF. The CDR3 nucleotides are TGTGCCATCAGTGCTGCGGGGCAAGGAACTGAAGCTTTCTTT.

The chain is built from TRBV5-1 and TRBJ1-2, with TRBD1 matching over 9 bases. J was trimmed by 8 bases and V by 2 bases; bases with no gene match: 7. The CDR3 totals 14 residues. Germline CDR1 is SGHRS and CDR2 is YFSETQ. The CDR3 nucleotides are TGCGCCAGCAGCTTTAATTCGGGACAGGGAGGCTACACCTTC. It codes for CASSFNSGQGGYTF. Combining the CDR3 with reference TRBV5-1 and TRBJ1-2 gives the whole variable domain KAGVTQTPRYLIKTRGQQVTLSCSPISGHRSVSWYQQTPGQGLQFLFEYFSETQRNKGNFPGRFSGRQFSNSRSEMNVSTLELGDSALYLCASSFNSGQGGYTFGSGTRLTVV.

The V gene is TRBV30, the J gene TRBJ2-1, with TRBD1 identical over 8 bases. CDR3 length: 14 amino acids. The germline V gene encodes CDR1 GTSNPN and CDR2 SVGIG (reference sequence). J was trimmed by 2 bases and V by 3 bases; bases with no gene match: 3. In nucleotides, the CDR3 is TGTGCCTGGAGCTCGGACAGGGCCTACAATGAGCAGTTCTTC. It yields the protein CAWSSDRAYNEQFF. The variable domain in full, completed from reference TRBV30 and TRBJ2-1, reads SQTIHQWPATLVQPVGSPLSLECTVEGTSNPNLYWYRQAAGRGLQLLFYSVGIGQISSEVPQNLSASRPQDRQFILSSKKLLLSDSGFYLCAWSSDRAYNEQFFGPGTRLTVL.

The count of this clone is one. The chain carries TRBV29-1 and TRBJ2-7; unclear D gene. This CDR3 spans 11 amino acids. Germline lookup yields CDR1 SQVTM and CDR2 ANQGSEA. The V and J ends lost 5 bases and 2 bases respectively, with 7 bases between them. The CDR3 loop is CSVFLPYEQYF. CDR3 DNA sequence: TGCAGCGTTTTCCTTCCCTACGAGCAGTACTTC.

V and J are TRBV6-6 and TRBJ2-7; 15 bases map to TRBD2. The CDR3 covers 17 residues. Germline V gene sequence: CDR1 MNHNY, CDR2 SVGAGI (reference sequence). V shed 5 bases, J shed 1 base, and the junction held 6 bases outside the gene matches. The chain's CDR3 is CASSPLGTSGRSYEQYF. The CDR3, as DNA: TGTGCCAGCAGTCCACTCGGGACTAGCGGGAGGTCCTACGAGCAGTACTTC.

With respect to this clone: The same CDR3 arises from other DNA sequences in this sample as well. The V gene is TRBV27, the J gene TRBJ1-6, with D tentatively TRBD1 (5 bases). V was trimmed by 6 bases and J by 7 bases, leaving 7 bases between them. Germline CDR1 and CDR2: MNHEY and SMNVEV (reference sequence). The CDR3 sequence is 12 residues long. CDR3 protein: CASRTANSPLHF. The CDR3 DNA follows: TGTGCCAGCAGGACAGCGAATTCACCCCTCCACTTT.

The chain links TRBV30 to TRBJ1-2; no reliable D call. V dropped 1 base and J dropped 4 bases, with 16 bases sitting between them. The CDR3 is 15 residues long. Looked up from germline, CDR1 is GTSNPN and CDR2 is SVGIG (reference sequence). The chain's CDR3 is CAWSGTDFVLYGYTF. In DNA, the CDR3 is TGTGCCTGGAGTGGGACTGATTTTGTCCTCTATGGCTACACCTTC.

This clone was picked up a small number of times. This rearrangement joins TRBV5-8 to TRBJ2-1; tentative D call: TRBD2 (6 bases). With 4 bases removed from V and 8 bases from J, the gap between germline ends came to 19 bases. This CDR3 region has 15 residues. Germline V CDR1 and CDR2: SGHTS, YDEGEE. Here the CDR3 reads CASSPGTAPYDEQFF. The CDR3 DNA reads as TGTGCCAGCAGCCCTGGGACTGCACCATACGATGAGCAGTTCTTC.

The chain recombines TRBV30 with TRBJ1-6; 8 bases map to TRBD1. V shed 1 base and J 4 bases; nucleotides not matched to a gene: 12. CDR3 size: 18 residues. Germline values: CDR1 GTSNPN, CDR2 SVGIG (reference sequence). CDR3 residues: CAWSGGTGKRGYNSPLHF. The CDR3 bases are TGTGCCTGGAGTGGTGGGACAGGAAAGAGGGGTTATAATTCACCCCTCCACTTT.

As DNA, the CDR3 is TGTGCCAGCAGCCAAGAGGGGACCGGGGGGGCCTATGGCTACACCTTC. Translation: CASSQEGTGGAYGYTF. The chain couples TRBV4-2 to TRBJ1-2, with D possibly TRBD1 on 6 matching bases. The V and J ends lost 0 bases and 4 bases respectively, with 15 bases between them. Germline CDR1 reads LGHNA; CDR2 reads YNFKEQ. The CDR3 sequence is 16 residues long.

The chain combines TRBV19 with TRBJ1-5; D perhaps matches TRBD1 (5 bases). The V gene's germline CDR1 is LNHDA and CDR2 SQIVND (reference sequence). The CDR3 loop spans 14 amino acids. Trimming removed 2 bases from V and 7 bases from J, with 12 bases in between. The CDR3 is CASSIRGAKQPQHF. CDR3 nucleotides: TGTGCCAGTAGTATAAGGGGCGCCAAACAGCCCCAGCATTTT. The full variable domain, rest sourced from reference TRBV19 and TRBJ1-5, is DGGITQSPKYLFRKEGQNVTLSCEQNLNHDAMYWYRQDPGQGLRLIYYSQIVNDFQKGDIAEGYSVSREKKESFPLTVTSAQKNPTAFYLCASSIRGAKQPQHFGDGTRLSIL.

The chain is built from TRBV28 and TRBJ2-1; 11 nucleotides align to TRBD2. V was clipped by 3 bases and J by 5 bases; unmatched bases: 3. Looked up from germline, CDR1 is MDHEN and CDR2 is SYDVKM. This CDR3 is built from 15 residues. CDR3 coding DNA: TGTGCCAGCAGTTTTAGTAGCGGGAGGGACAATGAGCAGTTCTTC. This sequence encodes CASSFSSGRDNEQFF.

In DNA, the CDR3 is TGTGCCAGCAGTCCCGACAGGGGTTTGGGGCAGTACTTC. It is translated as CASSPDRGLGQYF. This chain connects TRBV12-3 or TRBV12-4 to TRBJ2-7; 8 bases line up with TRBD1. With 5 bases clipped from V and 9 bases from J, the junction kept 9 bases outside the gene matches. This CDR3 has 13 amino acids.

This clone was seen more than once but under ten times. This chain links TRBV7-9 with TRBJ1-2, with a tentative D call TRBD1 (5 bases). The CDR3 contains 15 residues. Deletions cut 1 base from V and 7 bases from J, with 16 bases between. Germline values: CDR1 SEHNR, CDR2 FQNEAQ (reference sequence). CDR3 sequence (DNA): TGTGCCAGCAGCTTAGTTGACAGAGGAGATTCTGGCTACACCTTC. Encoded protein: CASSLVDRGDSGYTF.

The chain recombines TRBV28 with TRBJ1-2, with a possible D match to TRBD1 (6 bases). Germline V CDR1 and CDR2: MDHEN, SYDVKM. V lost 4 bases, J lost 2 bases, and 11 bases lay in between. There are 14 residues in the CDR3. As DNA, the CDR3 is TGTGCCAGCAGTTCTCAACAGGGAAACTATGGCTACACCTTC. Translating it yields CASSSQQGNYGYTF.